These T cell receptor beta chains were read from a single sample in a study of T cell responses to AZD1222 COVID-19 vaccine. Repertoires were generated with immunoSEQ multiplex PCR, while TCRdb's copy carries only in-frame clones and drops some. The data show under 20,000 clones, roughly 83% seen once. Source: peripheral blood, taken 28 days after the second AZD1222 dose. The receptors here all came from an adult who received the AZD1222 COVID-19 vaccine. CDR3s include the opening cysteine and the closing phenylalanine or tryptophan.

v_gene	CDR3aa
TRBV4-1	CASSQDERGYEQYF
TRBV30	CAHTVGGGYTF
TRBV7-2	CASSLAQETQYF
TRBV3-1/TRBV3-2	CASGDRPNTEAFF
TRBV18	CASSRDSHNSPLHF
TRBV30	CAWSVRLPYEEQFF
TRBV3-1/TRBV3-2	CASSQSDRENTEAFF
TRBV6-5	CASSSGLVRLEQYF
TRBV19	CASSIVGGMDSPLHF
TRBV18	CASSPGRSYEQYF
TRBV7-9	CASSLALRTSGIEQFF
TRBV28	CASGAGHGYTF
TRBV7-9	CASSHRVPGELFF
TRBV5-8	CASSFPTGDKTQYF
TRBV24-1	CATSVPQGGTGELFF
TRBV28	CASSPQTGGTQETQYF
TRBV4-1	CASSQDRSSGRQTQYF
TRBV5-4	CASSLPSGEAGELFF
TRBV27	CASSPSGSGNQPQHF
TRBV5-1	CASSYRQGGDEQFF
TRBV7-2	CASSLDRGTFYNEQFF
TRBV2	CASSAEAADHTDTQYF
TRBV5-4	CASSLFVFRGYNEQFF
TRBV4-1	CASSHSTGTMDEQYF
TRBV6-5	CASSQTSGSTDTQYF
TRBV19	CASSMWGVTYNEQFF
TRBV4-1	CASSRTPPGTVVGELFF
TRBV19	CASSPTSFKDTGELFF
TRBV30	CAWSLGGGPYEQYF
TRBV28	CASSLVSYEQYF
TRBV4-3	CASSQDGRGNYGYTF
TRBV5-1	CASSKTLDRVENIQYF
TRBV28	CASSLMGPTYEQYF
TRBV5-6	CASSFRGLSYEQYF
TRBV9	CASSYRAPDTQYF
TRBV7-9	CASSPRGEGYGYTF
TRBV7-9	CASSRTDRGPSF
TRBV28	CASSTGLKLFF
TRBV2	CASSRTGGNSPLHF
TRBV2	CASSGTYIAKNIQYF
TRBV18	CASSPSRTSGTGELFF
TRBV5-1	CASSLETGTKETQYF
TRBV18	CASSPGQGGSGNTIYF
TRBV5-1	CASSFGTGFGYTF
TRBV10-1	CASSHRDEQYF
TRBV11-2	CASSLRDRAEAFF
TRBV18	CASSHTLTGGRVTEAFF
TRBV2	CASSEWEQYF
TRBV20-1	CSASATTFGAFF
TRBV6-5	CASLDRGLMNTEAFF
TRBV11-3	CASSLDLADTQYF
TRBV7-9	CASSRVYEQYF
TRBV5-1	CASRPKQGSNTEAFF
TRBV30	CAWGGQGYGYTF
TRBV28	CASSLRGLAGAGYEQYF
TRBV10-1	CASSRSGSRDTQYF
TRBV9	CASSADGNPYGYTF
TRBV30	CAFMDRGREKLFF
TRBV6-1	CASSVEDRVFPEGNQPQHF
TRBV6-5	CASSYLDSTQLFF